This T cell receptor beta chain was captured in a study of CD8 T cells in ankylosing spondylitis. Study results and caveats: It was reported that disease-linked clones were significantly enriched in matched ankylosing spondylitis synovial fluid. A subset of motif variants has previously been described in the synovial fluid and blood of reactive arthritis. A TCR beta motif of under ten highly homologous variants seemed to mark ankylosing spondylitis blood. With a CD8+ phenotype, disease-linked clones were relatively rare in peripheral blood.

The CDR3 is 16 amino acids. V gave up 6 bases and J gave up 4 bases; unmatched junction bases: 6. The germline V gene has CDR1 MDHEN and CDR2 SYDVKM. The TCR beta libraries were generated through quantitative 5'-RACE incorporating molecular barcodes. A single record per CDR3 protein comes from TCRdb applying MiXCR to the 5' RACE reads. Among roughly 300,000 distinct CDR3 sequences listed, 8% were seen once. To note about this clonotype: The antigen is unknown.

Input material: blood, either unsorted or a sorted T cell fraction (not recorded which). This chain connects TRBV28 to TRBJ2-1; TRBD2 aligns across 13 bases. This receptor was identified in a male donor with ankylosing spondylitis. CDR3 DNA sequence: TGTGCCAGCAGAAGGACTAGCGGGAGACTTTACAATGAGCAGTTCTTC. Amino acids: CASRRTSGRLYNEQFF. Filled out from reference TRBV28 and TRBJ2-1, the complete variable domain reads DVKVTQSSRYLVKRTGEKVFLECVQDMDHENMFWYRQDPGLGLRLIYFSYDVKMKEKGDIPEGYSVSREKKERFSLILESASTNQTSMYLCASRRTSGRLYNEQFFGPGTRLTVL.